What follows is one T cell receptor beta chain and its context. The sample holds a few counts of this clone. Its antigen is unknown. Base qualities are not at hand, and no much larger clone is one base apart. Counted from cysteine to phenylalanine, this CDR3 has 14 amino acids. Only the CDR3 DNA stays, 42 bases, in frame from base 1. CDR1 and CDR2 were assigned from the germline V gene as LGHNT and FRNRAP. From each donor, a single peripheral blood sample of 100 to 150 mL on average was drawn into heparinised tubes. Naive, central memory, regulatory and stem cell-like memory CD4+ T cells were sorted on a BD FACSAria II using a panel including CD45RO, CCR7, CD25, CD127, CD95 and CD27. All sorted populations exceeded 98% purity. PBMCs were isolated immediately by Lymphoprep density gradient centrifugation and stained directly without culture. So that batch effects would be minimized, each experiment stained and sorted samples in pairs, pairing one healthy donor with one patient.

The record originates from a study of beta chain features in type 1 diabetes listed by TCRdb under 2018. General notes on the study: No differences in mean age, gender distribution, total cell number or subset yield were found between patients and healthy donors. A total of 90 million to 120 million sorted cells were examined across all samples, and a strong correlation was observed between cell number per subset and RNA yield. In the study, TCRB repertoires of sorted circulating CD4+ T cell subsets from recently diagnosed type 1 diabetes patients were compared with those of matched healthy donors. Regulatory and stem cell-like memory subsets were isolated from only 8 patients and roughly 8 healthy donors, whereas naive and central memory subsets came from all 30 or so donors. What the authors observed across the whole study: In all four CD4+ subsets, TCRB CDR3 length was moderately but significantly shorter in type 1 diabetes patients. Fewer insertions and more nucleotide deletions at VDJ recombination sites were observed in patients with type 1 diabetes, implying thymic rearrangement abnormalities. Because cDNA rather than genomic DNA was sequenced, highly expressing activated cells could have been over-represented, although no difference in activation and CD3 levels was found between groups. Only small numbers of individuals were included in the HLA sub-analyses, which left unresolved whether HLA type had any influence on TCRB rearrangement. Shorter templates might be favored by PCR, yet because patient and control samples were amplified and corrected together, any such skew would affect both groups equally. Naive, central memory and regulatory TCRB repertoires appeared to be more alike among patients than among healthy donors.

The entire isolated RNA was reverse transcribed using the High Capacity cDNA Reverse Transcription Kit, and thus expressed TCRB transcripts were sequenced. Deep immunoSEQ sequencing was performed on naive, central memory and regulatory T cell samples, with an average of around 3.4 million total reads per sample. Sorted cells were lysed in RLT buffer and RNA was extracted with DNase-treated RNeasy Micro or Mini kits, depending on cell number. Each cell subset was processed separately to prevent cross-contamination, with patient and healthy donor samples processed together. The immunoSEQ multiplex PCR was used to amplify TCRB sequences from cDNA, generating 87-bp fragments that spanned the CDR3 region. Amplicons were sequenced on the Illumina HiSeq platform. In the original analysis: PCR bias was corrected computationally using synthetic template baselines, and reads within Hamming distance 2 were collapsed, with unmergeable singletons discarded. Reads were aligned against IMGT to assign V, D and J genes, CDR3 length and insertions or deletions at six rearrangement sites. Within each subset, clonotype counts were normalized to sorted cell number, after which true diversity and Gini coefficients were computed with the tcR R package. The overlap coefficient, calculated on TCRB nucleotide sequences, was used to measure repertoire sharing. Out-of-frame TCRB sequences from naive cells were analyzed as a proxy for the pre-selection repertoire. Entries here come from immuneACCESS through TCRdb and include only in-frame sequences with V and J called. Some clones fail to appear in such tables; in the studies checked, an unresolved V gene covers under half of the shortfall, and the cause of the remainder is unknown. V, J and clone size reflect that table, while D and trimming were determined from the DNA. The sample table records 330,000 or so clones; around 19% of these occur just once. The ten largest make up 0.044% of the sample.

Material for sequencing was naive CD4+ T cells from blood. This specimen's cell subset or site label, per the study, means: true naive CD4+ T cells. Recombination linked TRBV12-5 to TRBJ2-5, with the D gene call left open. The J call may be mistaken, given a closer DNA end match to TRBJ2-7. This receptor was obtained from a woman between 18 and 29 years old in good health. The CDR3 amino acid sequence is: CASGLVHSSYEQYF. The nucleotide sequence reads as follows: TGTGCTAGTGGTTTGGTACACAGCTCCTACGAGCAGTACTTC.